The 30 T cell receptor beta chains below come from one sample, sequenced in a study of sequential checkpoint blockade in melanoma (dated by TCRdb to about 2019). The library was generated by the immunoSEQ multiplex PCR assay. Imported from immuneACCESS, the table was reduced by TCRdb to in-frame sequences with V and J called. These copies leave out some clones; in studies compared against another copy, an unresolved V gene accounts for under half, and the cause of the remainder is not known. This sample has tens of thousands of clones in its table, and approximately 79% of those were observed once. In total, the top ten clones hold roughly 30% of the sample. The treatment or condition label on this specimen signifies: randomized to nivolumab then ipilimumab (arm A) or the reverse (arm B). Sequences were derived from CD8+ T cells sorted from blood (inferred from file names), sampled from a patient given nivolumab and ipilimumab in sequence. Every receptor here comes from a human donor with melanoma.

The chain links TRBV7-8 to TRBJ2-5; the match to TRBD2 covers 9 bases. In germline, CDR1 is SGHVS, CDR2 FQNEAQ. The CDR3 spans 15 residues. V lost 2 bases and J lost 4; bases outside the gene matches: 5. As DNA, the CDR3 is TGTGCCAGCAGCTTACTGGCGGGAGGGGGAGAGACCCAGTACTTC. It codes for CASSLLAGGGETQYF.

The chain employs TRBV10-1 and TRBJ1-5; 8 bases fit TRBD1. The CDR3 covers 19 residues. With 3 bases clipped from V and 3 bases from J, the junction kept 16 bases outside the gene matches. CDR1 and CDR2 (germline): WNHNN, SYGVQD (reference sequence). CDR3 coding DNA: TGCGCCAGCAGTGATCCCCGAAAAAAGACAGGGGATCACAATCAGCCCCAGCATTTT. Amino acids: CASSDPRKKTGDHNQPQHF.

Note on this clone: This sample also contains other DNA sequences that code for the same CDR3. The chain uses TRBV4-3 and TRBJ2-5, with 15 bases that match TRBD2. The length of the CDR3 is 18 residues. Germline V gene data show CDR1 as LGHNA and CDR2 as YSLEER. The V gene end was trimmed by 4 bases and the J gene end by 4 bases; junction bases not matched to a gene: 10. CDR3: CASSLGLAGGRSGETQYF. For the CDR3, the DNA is TGCGCCAGCAGCCTCGGACTAGCGGGGGGGCGTAGTGGAGAGACCCAGTACTTC.

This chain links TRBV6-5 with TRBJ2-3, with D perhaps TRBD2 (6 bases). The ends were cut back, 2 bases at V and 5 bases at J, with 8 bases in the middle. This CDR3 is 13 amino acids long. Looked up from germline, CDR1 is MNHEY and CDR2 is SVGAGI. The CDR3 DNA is TGTGCCAGCAGTTACCTGGGGGGAGATACGCAGTATTTT. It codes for CASSYLGGDTQYF.

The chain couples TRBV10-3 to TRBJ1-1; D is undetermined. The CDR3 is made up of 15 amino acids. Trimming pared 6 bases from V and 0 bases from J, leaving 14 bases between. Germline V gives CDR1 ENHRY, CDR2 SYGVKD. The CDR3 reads CAISEGEGMNTEAFF. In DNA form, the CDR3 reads TGTGCCATCAGCGAGGGAGAGGGCATGAACACTGAAGCTTTCTTT.

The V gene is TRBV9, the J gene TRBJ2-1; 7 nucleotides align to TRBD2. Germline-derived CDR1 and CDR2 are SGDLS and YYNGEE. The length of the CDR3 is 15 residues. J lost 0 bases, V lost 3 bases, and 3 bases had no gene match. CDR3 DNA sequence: TGTGCCAGCAGCGACTGGGAGGGCTCCTACAATGAGCAGTTCTTC. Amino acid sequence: CASSDWEGSYNEQFF.

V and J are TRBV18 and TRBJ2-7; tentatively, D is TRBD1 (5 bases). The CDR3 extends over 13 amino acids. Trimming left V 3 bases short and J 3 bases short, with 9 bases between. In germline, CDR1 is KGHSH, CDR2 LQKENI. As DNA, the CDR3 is TGTGCCAGCTCACCGACTGACAGCTACGAGCAGTACTTC. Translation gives CASSPTDSYEQYF.

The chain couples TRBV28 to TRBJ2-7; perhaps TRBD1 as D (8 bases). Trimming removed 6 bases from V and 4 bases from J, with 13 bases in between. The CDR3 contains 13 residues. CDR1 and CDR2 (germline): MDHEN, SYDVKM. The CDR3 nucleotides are TGTGCCAGCAGACAGGGGGGGCTTTACGAGCAGTACTTC. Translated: CASRQGGLYEQYF.

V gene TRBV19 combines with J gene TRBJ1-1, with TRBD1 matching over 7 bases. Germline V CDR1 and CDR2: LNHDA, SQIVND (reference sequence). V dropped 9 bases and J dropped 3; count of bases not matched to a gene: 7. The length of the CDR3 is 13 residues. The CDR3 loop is CASRDSGYTEAFF. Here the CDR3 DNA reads TGTGCCAGCCGGGACAGCGGCTACACTGAAGCTTTCTTT.

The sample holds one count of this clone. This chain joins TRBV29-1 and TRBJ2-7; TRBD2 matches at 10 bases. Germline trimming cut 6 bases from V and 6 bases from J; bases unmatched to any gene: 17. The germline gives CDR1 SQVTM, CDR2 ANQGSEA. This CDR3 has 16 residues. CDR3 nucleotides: TGCAGCGTGCTACAGCAGGCACATCTAGCGGGAGCCGAGCAGTACTTC. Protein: CSVLQQAHLAGAEQYF.

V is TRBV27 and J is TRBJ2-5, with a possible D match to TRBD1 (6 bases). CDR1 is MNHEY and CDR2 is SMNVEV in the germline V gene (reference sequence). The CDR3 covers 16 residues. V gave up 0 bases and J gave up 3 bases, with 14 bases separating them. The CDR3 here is CASSLSSGAGEETQYF. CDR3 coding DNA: TGTGCCAGCAGTTTATCATCAGGGGCCGGGGAAGAGACCCAGTACTTC.

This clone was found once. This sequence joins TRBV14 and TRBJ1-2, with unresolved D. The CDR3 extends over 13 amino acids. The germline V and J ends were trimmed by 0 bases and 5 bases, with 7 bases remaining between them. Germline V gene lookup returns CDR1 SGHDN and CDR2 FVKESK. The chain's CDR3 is CASSQDRTYGYTF. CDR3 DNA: TGTGCCAGCAGCCAAGACAGGACTTATGGCTACACCTTC.

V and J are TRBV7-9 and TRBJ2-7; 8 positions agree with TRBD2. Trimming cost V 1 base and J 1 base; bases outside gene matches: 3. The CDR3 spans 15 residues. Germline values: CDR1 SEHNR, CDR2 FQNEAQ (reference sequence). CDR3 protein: CASSLGASGSYEQYF. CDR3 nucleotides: TGTGCCAGCAGCTTAGGGGCTAGCGGGTCCTACGAGCAGTACTTC.

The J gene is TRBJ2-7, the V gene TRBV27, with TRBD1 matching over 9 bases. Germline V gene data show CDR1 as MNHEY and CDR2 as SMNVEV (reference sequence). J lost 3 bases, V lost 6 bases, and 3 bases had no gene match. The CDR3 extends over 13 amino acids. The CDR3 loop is CASRGQGNYEQYF. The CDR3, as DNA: TGTGCCAGCAGAGGACAGGGGAACTACGAGCAGTACTTC.

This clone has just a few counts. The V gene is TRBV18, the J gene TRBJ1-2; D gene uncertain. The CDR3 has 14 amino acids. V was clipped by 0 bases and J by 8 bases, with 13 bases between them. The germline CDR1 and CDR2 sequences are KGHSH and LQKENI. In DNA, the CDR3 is TGTGCCAGCTCACCACCGAGGGATGCGGAGGGCTACACCTTC. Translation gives CASSPPRDAEGYTF. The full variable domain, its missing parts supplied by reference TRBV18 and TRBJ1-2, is NAGVMQNPRHLVRRRGQEARLRCSPMKGHSHVYWYRQLPEEGLKFMVYLQKENIIDESGMPKERFSAEFPKEGPSILRIQQVVRGDSAAYFCASSPPRDAEGYTFGSGTRLTVV.

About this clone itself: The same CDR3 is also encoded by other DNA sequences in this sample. The CDR3 reads CASSQVQGYEQYF. The CDR3 region has the DNA TGCGCCAGCAGCCAGGTACAGGGATACGAGCAGTACTTC. This chain uses TRBV4-1 with TRBJ2-7, with D tentatively TRBD1 (6 bases). Trimming cost V 3 bases and J 4 bases, with 10 bases left between them. The CDR3 extends over 13 amino acids. Germline V CDR1 and CDR2: MGHRA, YSYEKL.

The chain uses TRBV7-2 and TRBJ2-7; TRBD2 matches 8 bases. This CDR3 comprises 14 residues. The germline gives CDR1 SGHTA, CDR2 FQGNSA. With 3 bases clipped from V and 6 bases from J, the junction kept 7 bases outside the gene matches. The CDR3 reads CASSFSGRGLEQYF. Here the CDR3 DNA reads TGTGCCAGCAGCTTCAGCGGGAGAGGGCTCGAGCAGTACTTC.

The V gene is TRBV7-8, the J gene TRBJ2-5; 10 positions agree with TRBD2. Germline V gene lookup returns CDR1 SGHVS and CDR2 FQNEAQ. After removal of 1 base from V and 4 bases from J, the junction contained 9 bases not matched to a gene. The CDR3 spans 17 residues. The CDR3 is CASSLVPGLASLETQYF. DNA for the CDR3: TGTGCCAGCAGCTTAGTACCGGGACTAGCGTCCCTAGAGACCCAGTACTTC.

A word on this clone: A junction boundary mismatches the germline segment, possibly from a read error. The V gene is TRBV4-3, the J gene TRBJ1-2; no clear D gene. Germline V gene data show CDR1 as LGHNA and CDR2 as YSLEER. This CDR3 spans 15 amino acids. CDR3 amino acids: CASSQYPAGNYGYTF. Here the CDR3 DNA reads TGCGCCAGCAGCCAATACCCAGCGGGAAACTACGGCTACACCTTC.

The CDR3 coding sequence is TGCGCCAGCAGCTTGCTAGCGGGAGATATATACGAGCAGTACTTC. Translating it yields CASSLLAGDIYEQYF. The rearrangement uses TRBV5-1 and TRBJ2-5; 10 nucleotides align to TRBD2. The J call may be in error: the DNA end matches TRBJ2-7 better. The CDR3 contains 15 residues. Germline V gene data show CDR1 as SGHRS and CDR2 as YFSETQ.

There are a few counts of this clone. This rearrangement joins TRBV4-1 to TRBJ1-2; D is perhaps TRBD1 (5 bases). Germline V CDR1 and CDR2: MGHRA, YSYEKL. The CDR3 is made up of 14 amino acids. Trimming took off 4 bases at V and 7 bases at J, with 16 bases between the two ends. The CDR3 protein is CASSPPPGRGGYTF. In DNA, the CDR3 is TGCGCCAGCAGCCCCCCGCCAGGGCGTGGTGGCTACACCTTC.

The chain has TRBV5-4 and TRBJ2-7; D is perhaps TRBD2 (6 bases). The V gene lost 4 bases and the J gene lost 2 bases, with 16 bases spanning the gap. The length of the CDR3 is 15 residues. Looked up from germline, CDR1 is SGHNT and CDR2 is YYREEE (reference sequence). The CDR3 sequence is CASSTSDTGAYEQYF. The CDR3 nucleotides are TGTGCCAGCAGCACCTCGGACACGGGAGCCTACGAGCAGTACTTC.

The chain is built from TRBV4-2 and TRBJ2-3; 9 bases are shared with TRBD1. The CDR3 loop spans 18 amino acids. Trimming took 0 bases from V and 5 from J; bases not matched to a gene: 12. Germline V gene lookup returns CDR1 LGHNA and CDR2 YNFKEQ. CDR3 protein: CASSQDKGTGPLQDTQYF. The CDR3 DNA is TGTGCCAGCAGCCAAGATAAGGGGACAGGGCCCCTCCAAGATACGCAGTATTTT.

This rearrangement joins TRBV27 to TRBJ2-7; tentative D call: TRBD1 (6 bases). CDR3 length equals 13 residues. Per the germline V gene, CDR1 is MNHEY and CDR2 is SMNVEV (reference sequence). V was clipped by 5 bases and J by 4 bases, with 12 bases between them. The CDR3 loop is CASSVGARYEQYF. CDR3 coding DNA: TGTGCCAGCAGTGTGGGGGCTCGGTACGAGCAGTACTTC.

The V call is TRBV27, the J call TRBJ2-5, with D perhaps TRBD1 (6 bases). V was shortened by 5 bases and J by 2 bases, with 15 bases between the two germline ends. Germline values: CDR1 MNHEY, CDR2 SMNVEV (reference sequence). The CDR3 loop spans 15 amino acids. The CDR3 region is CASSRRGRGQETQYF. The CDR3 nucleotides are TGTGCCAGCAGTCGCAGGGGAAGGGGGCAAGAGACCCAGTACTTC.

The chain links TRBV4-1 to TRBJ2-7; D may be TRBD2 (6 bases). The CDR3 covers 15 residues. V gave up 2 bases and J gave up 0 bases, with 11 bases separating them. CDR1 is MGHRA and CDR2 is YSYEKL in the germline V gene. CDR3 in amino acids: CASSQQYGSSYEQYF. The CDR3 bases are TGCGCCAGCAGCCAACAATACGGGAGCTCCTACGAGCAGTACTTC.

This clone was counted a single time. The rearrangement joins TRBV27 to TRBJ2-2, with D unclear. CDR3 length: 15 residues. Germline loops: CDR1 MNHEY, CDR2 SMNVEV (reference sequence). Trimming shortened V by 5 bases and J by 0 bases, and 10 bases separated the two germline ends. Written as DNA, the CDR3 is TGTGCCAGCAGTCCTCTCCCCTCGAACACCGGGGAGCTGTTTTTT. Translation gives CASSPLPSNTGELFF.

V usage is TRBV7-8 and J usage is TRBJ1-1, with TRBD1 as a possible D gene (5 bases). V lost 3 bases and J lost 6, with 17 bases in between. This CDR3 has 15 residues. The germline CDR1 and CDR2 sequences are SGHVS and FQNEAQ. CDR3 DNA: TGTGCCAGCAGCTTCAGGACAAGCCGACTGCCTGAAGCTTTCTTT. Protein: CASSFRTSRLPEAFF.

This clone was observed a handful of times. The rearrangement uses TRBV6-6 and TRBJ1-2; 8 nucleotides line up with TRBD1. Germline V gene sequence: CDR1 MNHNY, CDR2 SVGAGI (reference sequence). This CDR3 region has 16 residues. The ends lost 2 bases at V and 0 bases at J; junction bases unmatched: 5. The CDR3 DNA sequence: TGTGCCAGCAGTTACGAGCAGGGGGCCACTAACTATGGCTACACCTTC. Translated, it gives CASSYEQGATNYGYTF.

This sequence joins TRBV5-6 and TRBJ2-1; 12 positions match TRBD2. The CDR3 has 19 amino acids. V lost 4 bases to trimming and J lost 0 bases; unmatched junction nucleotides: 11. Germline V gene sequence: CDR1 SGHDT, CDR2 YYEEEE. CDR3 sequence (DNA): TGTGCCAGCAGCGCCGGACTAGCGGGGAGTTGGAGCTCCTACAATGAGCAGTTCTTC. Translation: CASSAGLAGSWSSYNEQFF.